This T cell receptor beta chain was captured by sequencing in a study of Ad26.COV2.S vaccination and SARS-CoV-2 variants. Study background: Ad26.COV2.S shots went into the muscle once or twice, 56 days apart. Study-wide results and limits: Among vaccine recipients, spike-specific TCR breadth exceeded that of placebo recipients. Substantial breadth in spike-specific CD8+ and CD4+ T cell responses was reportedly seen after vaccination.

The table came from immunoSEQ multiplex PCR; TCRdb's copy has only in-frame clones and leaves some out. The repertoire has a few hundred thousand clones, approximately 90% of them found once; the top ten carry roughly an eighth. The CDR3 extends over 12 amino acids. V shed 3 bases and J shed 7 bases, with 7 bases lying between them. CDR1 and CDR2 from the germline V gene are MGHRA and YSYEKL. Specified treatment: about 20 received Ad26.COV2.S at low or high dose, single or two shots; five or six received placebo; per-sample allocation not given. Specimens were obtained on day 63 following the first vaccine or placebo injection. With respect to this clone: Antigen specificity is unknown.

The rearrangement uses TRBV4-1 and TRBJ2-4; no definite D call. The source of this sequence is a person aged 18-65 years who received the Ad26.COV2.S COVID-19 vaccine or a placebo. The source was peripheral blood, collected in a trial of Ad26.COV2.S vaccine versus placebo. The chain's CDR3 is CASSHLSNIQYF. CDR3 DNA: TGCGCCAGCAGCCACCTGAGTAACATTCAGTACTTC.